The source of this T cell receptor (beta chain) is a study of CD8 T cells in ankylosing spondylitis. This CDR3 is 15 amino acids long. Germline V lookup: CDR1 PRHDT, CDR2 FYEKMQ (reference sequence). Trimming left V 2 bases short and J 7 bases short, with 15 bases between. As to this clonotype: Its target is unknown.

Using its own MiXCR run on the 5' RACE reads, TCRdb lists one record per CDR3 protein. This table holds fewer than 650,000 distinct CDR3 sequences, roughly 13% found once. Study-wide findings and caveats: Characteristic of ankylosing spondylitis blood, it appeared, was a TCR beta motif comprising roughly eight highly homologous variants.

This receptor was identified in a male donor with ankylosing spondylitis. Sequencing used blood, either unsorted or a sorted T cell fraction (not recorded which). The rearrangement uses TRBV13 and TRBJ2-1; tentatively, D is TRBD1 (6 bases). The CDR3 bases are TGTGCCAGCAGCTTACGCGGTCTAGGGGGAAATGAGCAGTTCTTC. Translating it yields CASSLRGLGGNEQFF.